These T cell receptor beta chains were read from a single sample in a study of cytomegalovirus exposure and HLA in healthy donors. Sequencing used immunoSEQ multiplex PCR; TCRdb keeps in-frame clones, though not all of them. The sample shows some 140,000 clones, 60% to 80% of them seen only once. Sequencing input: PBMCs. The origin of the receptors is a man aged 25 to 40 in good health and CMV-seronegative. Each CDR3 is given with its conserved first and last residue. D genes are given only for firm matches. Part of the rows lack a size; the others show once, few, many or a class for expanded clones.

>TRBD2|NA|TRBJ2-1|TRBV6-4
TGTGCCAGCAGTTTCCTTAGGGTGGTTAGCGGGAGAAACAATGAGCAGTTCTTC
CASSFLRVVSGRNNEQFF
>NA|NA|TRBJ1-3|TRBV5-5
TGTGCCAGCAGCTTTGGGCAGAGCTCTGGAAACACCATATATTTT
CASSFGQSSGNTIYF
>NA|NA|TRBJ1-1|TRBV5-4
TGTGCCAGCAGCCTTTTGAACACTGAAGCTTTCTTT
CASSLLNTEAFF
>TRBD2|NA|TRBJ2-7|TRBV28
TGTGCCAGCAGTTTACCGACTAGCGCCTACGAGCAGTACTTC
CASSLPTSAYEQYF
>NA|NA|TRBJ1-4|TRBV23-1
TGCGCCAGCAGCCCCGGAAAACTGTTTTTT
CASSPGKLFF
>TRBD2|NA|TRBJ2-7|TRBV7-3
TGTGCCAGCAGCTTAGCGGGGGGTTCGTACGAGCAGTACTTC
CASSLAGGSYEQYF
>NA|NA|TRBJ2-7|TRBV7-8
TGTGCCAGCAGCCATTCTACTGACAGCTCCTACGAGCAGTACTTC
CASSHSTDSSYEQYF
>NA|NA|TRBJ1-1|TRBV7-3
TGTGCCAGCAGCTTCGCGATGAACACTGAAGCTTTCTTT
CASSFAMNTEAFF
>NA|NA|TRBJ2-5|TRBV1
TGCACCAGTCCGGGGGGAATGACTAGCGGAGTCCCGGGGACCCAGTACTTC
CTSPGGMTSGVPGTQYF
>NA|NA|TRBJ2-1|TRBV2
TGTGCCAGCAGGATACGGTGGGGGGGGGCGGACAATGAGCAGTTCTTC
CASRIRWGGADNEQFF
>NA|NA|TRBJ2-5|TRBV4-1
TGCGCCAGCAGCCAAGAGCTTTTCAGGGGCGAGACCCAGTACTTC
CASSQELFRGETQYF
>TRBD1|few|TRBJ2-3|TRBV25-1
TGTGCCAGCGCCCAGGGGGCTGGGAGCACAGATACGCAGTATTTT
CASAQGAGSTDTQYF
>TRBD1|NA|TRBJ1-2|TRBV6-5
TGTGCCAGCAGTTTTCAGACAGGGGACTATGGCTACACCTTC
CASSFQTGDYGYTF
>NA|NA|TRBJ2-3|TRBV30
TGTGCCTGGAGTAGCGGGAGCACAGATACGCAGTATTTT
CAWSSGSTDTQYF
>TRBD1|NA|TRBJ1-6|TRBV9
TGTGCCAGCAGCGATGGGACAGTTAATTCACCCCTCCACTTT
CASSDGTVNSPLHF
>TRBD2|few|TRBJ2-7|TRBV18
TGTGCCAGCTCACAACTCCAACCGGGGAGGGCCCACAACGAGCAGTACTTC
CASSQLQPGRAHNEQYF
>TRBD1|NA|TRBJ1-2|TRBV14
TGTGCCAGCAGCCCGGACAGGGCTTATGGCTACACCTTC
CASSPDRAYGYTF
>NA|once|TRBJ1-3|TRBV5-1
TGCGCCAGCAGCTTGGGGAGCTCCTCTGGAAACACCATATATTTT
CASSLGSSSGNTIYF
>NA|NA|TRBJ2-5|TRBV9
TGTGCCAGCAGCGTAGGGGATGGGAGACCCTTAGGGACCCAGTACTTC
CASSVGDGRPLGTQYF
>NA|NA|TRBJ2-7|TRBV30
TGTGCCTGGAGTGTACAAGGGGGCGAGCAGTACTTC
CAWSVQGGEQYF
>TRBD2|NA|TRBJ2-2|TRBV5-1
TGCGCCAGCAGCTTGGGGCTAGCGGAAACGAACACCGGGGAGCTGTTTTTT
CASSLGLAETNTGELFF
>TRBD2|NA|TRBJ2-3|TRBV18
TGTGCCAGCTCACGGACTAGCGGGAGGGATACGCAGTATTTT
CASSRTSGRDTQYF
>NA|NA|TRBJ2-5|TRBV4-2
TGTGCCAGCAGCCAAGATAGTACTACCCGGGAGACCCAGTACTTC
CASSQDSTTRETQYF
>TRBD2|NA|TRBJ2-3|TRBV7-8
TGTGCCAGCAGCCTTAGCGGGAGGGCCACGGATACGCAGTATTTT
CASSLSGRATDTQYF
>NA|NA|TRBJ2-5|TRBV7-8
TGTGCCAGCAGCCCAGCCCCGGGAAAAACTGATAAAGAGACCCAGTACTTC
CASSPAPGKTDKETQYF
>NA|few|TRBJ1-4|TRBV5-5
TGTGCCAGCAGCTTGGGGCAGGGTGGTGAAAAACTGTTTTTT
CASSLGQGGEKLFF
>NA|few|TRBJ2-7|TRBV7-9
TGTGCCAGCAGCTTCGCGGGCCGATATTCATCTTTATCCTACGAGCAGTACTTC
CASSFAGRYSSLSYEQYF
>NA|NA|TRBJ1-4|TRBV30
TGTGCCTGGAGTGCCCCCGGAGTAACGGATGAAAAACTGTTTTTT
CAWSAPGVTDEKLFF
>TRBD1|NA|TRBJ1-2|TRBV2
TGTGCCAGCAATCCGACAGGGGCGATCTATGGCTACACCTTC
CASNPTGAIYGYTF
>NA|NA|TRBJ1-1|TRBV18
TGTGCCAGCTCACCTACACCCACGAACACTGAAGCTTTCTTT
CASSPTPTNTEAFF
>TRBD2|NA|TRBJ2-3|TRBV19
TGTGCCAGTAGCCGACGCCCGGCTAGCGGGACTGTGGATACGCAGTATTTT
CASSRRPASGTVDTQYF
>NA|few|TRBJ2-2|TRBV21-1
TGTGCCAGCAGCCCCCCTGGACTAGCGGGAGGGGGTATGACCGGGGAGCTGTTTTTT
CASSPPGLAGGGMTGELFF
>NA|NA|TRBJ2-5|TRBV19
TGTGCCAGTAGTCCCCCCCGAACTCTCGGAGAGACCCAGTACTTC
CASSPPRTLGETQYF
>TRBD1|NA|TRBJ2-2|TRBV28
TGTGCCAGCGCAGGACAGGGGGCGTCCGGGGAGCTGTTTTTT
CASAGQGASGELFF
>TRBD1|NA|TRBJ1-3|TRBV5-5
TGTGCCAGCAGCTGGGACGGACAGGGGGCTGCTGGAAACACCATATATTTT
CASSWDGQGAAGNTIYF
>NA|NA|TRBJ2-4|TRBV25-1
TGTGCCAGCAGTGAGTCGCGGGATGGGGCCAAAAACATTCAGTACTTC
CASSESRDGAKNIQYF
>NA|NA|TRBJ1-1|TRBV6-1
TGTGCCAGCAGTCACAACATGAACACTGAAGCTTTCTTT
CASSHNMNTEAFF